This T cell receptor beta chain originates from a study of blood T cell repertoires in COVID-19. Study-wide background: The United States, Italy and Spain provided the acute and convalescent COVID-19 samples. T cells, B-cell-depleted T cells, or PBMCs supplied cDNA or gDNA.

In the authors' workflow: Amplification with reference gene primers provided the estimates of nucleated cell counts. TCRdb's table, derived via immunoSEQ multiplex PCR, lists solely in-frame clones and lacks some. V and J calls and clone size come straight from that table; D and trimming were deduced from the DNA. The data contain hundreds of thousands of clones, around nine tenths of them singletons. The clonotype originates from a woman under 30 who had recovered from COVID-19. The sample comprised peripheral blood.

The CDR3 DNA follows: TGTGCCAGCAGCTTACAGCACAGATACGAGCAGTACTTC. Encoded protein: CASSLQHRYEQYF. This sequence joins TRBV11-1 and TRBJ2-7; D remains unclear. Trimming left V 2 bases short and J 4 bases short, with 9 bases between. The CDR3 runs to 13 residues. Germline V CDR1 and CDR2: SGHAT, FQDESV (reference sequence).